This T cell receptor (beta chain) came from a study of CD8+ T cells in alopecia areata. CDR3 size: 13 residues. CDR1 SNHLY and CDR2 FYNNEI come from the germline V gene. This clone has just one count. Its antigen is undetermined. At one end the junction does not follow the germline gene, possibly because of a read error. RNA extraction was followed by reverse transcription into cDNA, which acted as the sequencing template. TCRdb keeps only in-frame clones here, not all; method: immunoSEQ multiplex PCR. This sample carries some 130,000 clones, roughly 53% of them seen once, and the ten largest clones take roughly 6.7%. Obtained from alopecia areata patients were lesional scalp punch biopsies along with peripheral blood. Study-wide results and limits: Higher clonality than in normal scalp was seen in lesional scalp, especially alopecia totalis/universalis. It was less clear whether patients shared TCRs than it was in mice, possibly because of HLA. Scalp samples also contribute reads from the resident alphabeta T cells found in normal skin.

V gene TRBV2 combines with J gene TRBJ2-2; TRBD2 is a possible D gene (5 bases). This TCR was sampled from a human donor with alopecia areata. The sample in question was CD4+ T cells sorted from blood, obtained at week 0. The CDR3 sequence is CASREAASGELFF. In DNA, the CDR3 is TGTGCCAGCAGGGAAGCGGCCTCCGGGGAGCTGTTTTTT.